Described below is a single T cell receptor beta chain sequence and its context. Its antigen is undetermined. These data come from a study of OX40 agonist ivuxolimab in advanced cancers. Overall study: Prior anti-PD-1, anti-PD-L1 or anti-CTLA-4 therapy did not bar entry, and approximately 40% had some. Study-wide results and limits: There was clonal expansion of CD4+ and CD8+ blood T cells by week 6 at 0.1 to 3.0 mg/kg. Partial responders treated at 0.1-3.0 mg/kg exhibited clonal expansion among the lowest measured.

TCRdb's table, derived via immunoSEQ multiplex PCR, lists solely in-frame clones and lacks some. Found here are roughly 41,000 clones, 85% to 90% of them singletons; the top ten hold 2% to 2.5%. Sequencing was performed on CD4+ or CD8+ T cells sorted from blood, taken in a trial of the OX40 agonist ivuxolimab. The sequence was collected from an adult with an advanced solid tumor such as melanoma, head and neck, liver or kidney cancer.

The CDR3, as DNA: TGTGCCAGCAGCTTAGCGGGTTGGGGCACCGGGGAGCTGTTTTTT. Translation gives CASSLAGWGTGELFF. V is TRBV7-2 and J is TRBJ2-2, with D uncertain. This CDR3 has 15 residues. CDR1 and CDR2 (germline): SGHTA, FQGNSA. Trimming left V 0 bases short and J 4 bases short, with 9 bases between.